Each of the 21 T cell receptor beta chains below was sequenced from the same sample in a study of regulatory T cells in long-lasting Graves disease. Construction of the TCR beta libraries employed iRepertoire HTBI primers in conjunction with Arm-PCR of CDR3 regions. TCRdb reprocessed the multiplex PCR reads via MiXCR and lists one record per CDR3 protein. Of hundreds of thousands of distinct CDR3 sequences in the sample, about 21% were seen once. Time point indicated: persistent/refractory GD, antithyroid drugs over 5 years with positive TRAb. The authors made the TCR library using RNA they extracted from PBMCs. The source was peripheral blood mononuclear cells (PBMCs), collected when the disease was refractory, from a patient treated with antithyroid drugs. The receptors come from a female donor with Graves disease.

The count of this clonotype is one. The rearrangement joins TRBV7-2 to TRBJ1-5, with 8 nucleotides matching TRBD1. The junction had 11 bases not matched to a gene; V was cut back by 1 base and J by 6 bases. The CDR3 consists of 17 residues. Per the germline V gene, CDR1 is SGHTA and CDR2 is FQGNSA. Here the CDR3 DNA reads TGTGCCAGCAGCTTAGACTGGGCGCAGGGGGCAGGTCAGCCCCAGCATTTT. The encoded protein is CASSLDWAQGAGQPQHF.

The CDR3: CSAKEEYGVAQPQHF. DNA of the CDR3: TGCAGTGCCAAAGAGGAGTACGGGGTGGCTCAGCCCCAGCATTTT. The chain combines TRBV20-1 with TRBJ1-5; D gene unclear. Trimming stripped 6 bases from V and 6 bases from J, with 21 bases between. The CDR3 loop spans 15 amino acids. Germline V CDR1 and CDR2: DFQATT, SNEGSKA (reference sequence).

This clonotype was recorded at least ten times. This chain uses TRBV7-2 with TRBJ2-2, with D maybe TRBD1 (5 bases). This CDR3 spans 15 amino acids. V was pared by 1 base and J by 5 bases, with 11 bases between. CDR1 and CDR2 (germline): SGHTA, FQGNSA. The CDR3 reads CASSLGTLGTGELFF. The DNA of the CDR3 is TGTGCCAGCAGCTTAGGGACATTGGGAACCGGGGAGCTGTTTTTT.

This rearrangement joins TRBV28 to TRBJ1-5; D unresolved. CDR3 length: 13 residues. Germline CDR1 and CDR2: MDHEN and SYDVKM. Between the trimmed V and J ends, which lost 3 bases and 4 bases, there was a span of 7 bases. CDR3 residues: CASSLKENQPQHF. The CDR3 nucleotides are TGTGCCAGCAGTTTGAAGGAAAATCAGCCCCAGCATTTT.

This clonotype has at least ten counts. The rearrangement joins TRBV2 to TRBJ1-2; 10 positions agree with TRBD1. The CDR3 is made up of 18 amino acids. CDR1 SNHLY and CDR2 FYNNEI come from the germline V gene. J gave up 8 bases and V 7 bases, and 22 bases lay outside the gene matches. The CDR3: CASTTGGLDRQGADGYTF. The DNA of the CDR3 is TGTGCCAGCACCACGGGTGGGCTCGACCGACAGGGGGCTGACGGCTACACCTTC.

This clonotype occurred many times. This CDR3 is CASRDRVGIGEKLFF. The CDR3 DNA reads as TGTGCCAGCAGAGACAGGGTCGGAATTGGTGAAAAACTGTTTTTT. This chain connects TRBV28 to TRBJ1-4, with TRBD1 matching over 7 bases. This CDR3 comprises 15 residues. The V gene end was trimmed by 6 bases and the J gene end by 7 bases; junction bases not matched to a gene: 11. Per the germline V gene, CDR1 is MDHEN and CDR2 is SYDVKM.

The CDR3 protein is CASSEALGGNTIYF. As DNA, the CDR3 is TGTGCCAGCAGTGAAGCCCTGGGTGGAAACACCATATATTTT. V is TRBV6-1 and J is TRBJ1-3; D unresolved. In germline, CDR1 is MNHNS, CDR2 SASEGT. Deletions cut 0 bases from V and 3 bases from J, with 6 bases between. This CDR3 region has 14 residues.

This chain connects TRBV27 to TRBJ2-1, with 7 bases matching TRBD2. The germline V gene encodes CDR1 MNHEY and CDR2 SMNVEV (reference sequence). This CDR3 region has 14 residues. The J segment lost 5 bases and the V segment lost 7 bases, leaving 8 bases of the junction unmatched. The CDR3 sequence is CASTWGGKNNEQFF. CDR3 sequence (DNA): TGTGCCAGCACCTGGGGAGGGAAGAACAATGAGCAGTTCTTC.

This chain links TRBV6-1 with TRBJ2-5; 7 nucleotides line up with TRBD1. TRBJ2-1 matches the DNA end more closely, so the J call is doubtful. The germline gives CDR1 MNHNS, CDR2 SASEGT. This CDR3 is 15 amino acids long. The CDR3 nucleotides read TGTGCCAGCAGAGCAGGGGCAGGGGGATCGTGGGAGCAGTTCTTC. It is translated as CASRAGAGGSWEQFF.

This clonotype was seen at least ten times. The chain carries TRBV6-5 and TRBJ2-5; TRBD1 is a possible D gene (6 bases). The CDR3 has 15 amino acids. From germline, CDR1 is MNHEY and CDR2 SVGAGI. The germline V and J ends were trimmed by 0 bases and 5 bases, with 13 bases remaining between them. The CDR3 sequence: CASSYSRARGETQYF. The CDR3 DNA is TGTGCCAGCAGTTACTCCCGCGCCAGGGGTGAGACCCAGTACTTC.

The sample holds a few counts of this clonotype. The chain carries TRBV4-1 and TRBJ2-2; D remains ambiguous. V was pared by 1 base and J by 6 bases, with 6 bases between. The CDR3 covers 13 residues. The germline gives CDR1 MGHRA, CDR2 YSYEKL. This CDR3 is CASSQVAPGELFF. In nucleotides, the CDR3 is TGCGCCAGCAGCCAAGTTGCACCCGGGGAGCTGTTTTTT.

This clonotype was found many times. Here the CDR3 reads CASSPNAENIQYF. The CDR3 DNA sequence: TGTGCCAGCTCACCAAATGCAGAAAACATTCAGTACTTC. The chain combines TRBV18 with TRBJ2-4; D remains ambiguous. The CDR3 sequence is 13 residues long. Between the trimmed V and J ends, which lost 2 bases and 5 bases, there was a span of 7 bases. Germline CDR1 reads KGHSH; CDR2 reads LQKENI.

As concerns this clonotype: A much larger clone lies a single base off, so this may be a read error. The chain combines TRBV6-2 or TRBV6-3 with TRBJ1-2, with D hard to call. V was cut by 5 bases and J by 4 bases, with 20 bases left in between. Germline CDR1 MNHEY, CDR2 SVGEGT. This CDR3 is 16 amino acids long. The CDR3 here is CASSLLRRAGLYGYTF. CDR3 coding DNA: TGTGCCAGCAGTCTCCTACGACGGGCCGGTCTCTATGGCTACACCTTC.

The rearrangement links TRBV27 to TRBJ2-7, with TRBD2 identical over 9 bases. After removal of 6 bases from V and 4 bases from J, the junction contained 10 bases not matched to a gene. Per the germline V gene, CDR1 is MNHEY and CDR2 is SMNVEV (reference sequence). CDR3 length: 15 residues. CDR3 sequence: CASSPEGTSSYEQYF. The CDR3 bases are TGTGCCAGCAGCCCTGAGGGGACTAGCTCTTACGAGCAGTACTTC.

Here the CDR3 DNA reads TGCGCCAGCAGCCAAGTTCTTAAGGGGAAGCGGGCTGAAGCTTTCTTT. Amino acids: CASSQVLKGKRAEAFF. The chain links TRBV4-1 to TRBJ1-1; D is perhaps TRBD1 (5 bases). CDR3 length: 16 amino acids. The V end lost 1 base, the J end lost 6 bases, and 18 bases lay between the germline ends. Germline V gene sequence: CDR1 MGHRA, CDR2 YSYEKL.

This clonotype has a handful of counts. J is TRBJ1-1 and V is TRBV7-9, with D uncertain. Germline CDR1 is SEHNR and CDR2 is FQNEAQ (reference sequence). Trimming stripped 1 base from V and 2 bases from J, with 11 bases between. CDR3 length: 15 amino acids. CDR3 amino acids: CASSLGHPNNTEAFF. CDR3 coding DNA: TGTGCCAGCAGCTTAGGTCACCCCAATAACACTGAAGCTTTCTTT.

This clonotype was counted many times. The chain combines TRBV2 with TRBJ2-7, with TRBD2 as a possible D gene (5 bases). Trimming cost V 4 bases and J 5 bases, with 12 bases left between them. CDR3 size: 13 residues. Germline lookup yields CDR1 SNHLY and CDR2 FYNNEI. Here the CDR3 reads CASSALGGHEQYF. The CDR3 region has the DNA TGTGCCAGCAGTGCACTCGGAGGCCACGAGCAGTACTTC.

This clonotype has a handful of counts. V is TRBV7-9 and J is TRBJ2-7; TRBD1 is a possible D gene (7 bases). V was cut by 1 base and J by 5 bases, with 24 bases left in between. CDR3 length: 18 residues. Germline CDR1 is SEHNR and CDR2 is FQNEAQ (reference sequence). CDR3 sequence: CASSLVRQGGILIHEQYF. The CDR3 DNA follows: TGTGCCAGCAGCTTAGTGCGGCAGGGGGGTATCTTGATCCACGAGCAGTACTTC. Using reference TRBV7-9 and TRBJ2-7 for the parts outside the CDR3, the full variable domain is DTGVSQNPRHKITKRGQNVTFRCDPISEHNRLYWYRQTLGQGPEFLTYFQNEAQLEKSRLLSDRFSAERPKGSFSTLEIQRTEQGDSAMYLCASSLVRQGGILIHEQYFGPGTRLTVT.

This clonotype was recorded many times. V usage is TRBV28 and J usage is TRBJ1-2; 9 bases agree with TRBD1. The CDR3 covers 13 residues. Trimming at V came to 4 bases and at J to 5 bases, leaving 2 bases not matched to a gene. From germline, CDR1 is MDHEN and CDR2 SYDVKM. The CDR3 DNA reads TGTGCCAGCAGTTCGACAGGGGGGTATGGCTACACCTTC. Its protein product is CASSSTGGYGYTF.

The table lists this clonotype with many counts. The rearrangement links TRBV28 to TRBJ1-2; D might be TRBD1 (6 bases). In germline, CDR1 is MDHEN, CDR2 SYDVKM. Trimming removed 6 bases at V and 2 bases at J, with 10 bases between. The CDR3 sequence is 13 residues long. CDR3 in amino acids: CASSPQGNYGYTF. The CDR3, as DNA: TGTGCCAGCAGCCCCCAGGGGAACTATGGCTACACCTTC.

The V call is TRBV12-3 or TRBV12-4, the J call TRBJ1-4; 7 nucleotides agree with TRBD1. With V trimmed by 1 base and J by 10 bases, 18 bases remained unmatched. This CDR3 comprises 18 residues. In DNA form, the CDR3 reads TGTGCCAGCAGTTTAGGGACAGGAGGTGGACAACAGCATCTAAAACTGTTTTTT. Amino acids: CASSLGTGGGQQHLKLFF.